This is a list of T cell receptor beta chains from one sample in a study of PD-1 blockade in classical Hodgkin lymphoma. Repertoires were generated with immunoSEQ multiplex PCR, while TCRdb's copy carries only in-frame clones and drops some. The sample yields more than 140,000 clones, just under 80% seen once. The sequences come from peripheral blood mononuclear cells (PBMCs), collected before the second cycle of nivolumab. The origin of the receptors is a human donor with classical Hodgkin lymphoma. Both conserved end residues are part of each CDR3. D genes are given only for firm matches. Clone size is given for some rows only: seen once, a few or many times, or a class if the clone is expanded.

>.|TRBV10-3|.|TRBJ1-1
CAIKEGGLGTEAFF
TGTGCCATCAAAGAGGGGGGGTTGGGCACTGAAGCTTTCTTT
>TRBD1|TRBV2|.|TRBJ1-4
CASSEARSGGTEKLFF
TGTGCCAGCAGTGAAGCGCGGTCAGGGGGTACGGAAAAACTGTTTTTT
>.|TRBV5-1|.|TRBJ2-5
CASRSYSGQLQETQYF
TGCGCCAGCAGATCCTACTCGGGTCAGCTTCAAGAGACCCAGTACTTC
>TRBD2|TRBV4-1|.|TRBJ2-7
CASSQQETSGDNYEQYF
TGCGCCAGCAGCCAGCAGGAGACTAGCGGGGATAACTACGAGCAGTACTTC
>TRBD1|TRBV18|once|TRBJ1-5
CASSPGTGNQPQHF
TGTGCCAGCTCACCGGGGACAGGGAATCAGCCCCAGCATTTT
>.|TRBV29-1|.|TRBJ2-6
CSVVIPLKPISGANVLTF
TGCAGCGTTGTAATCCCTTTGAAGCCGATTTCTGGGGCCAACGTCCTGACTTTC
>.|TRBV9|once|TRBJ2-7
CASSPLDGSSYEQYF
TGTGCCAGCAGCCCTTTAGACGGAAGCTCCTACGAGCAGTACTTC
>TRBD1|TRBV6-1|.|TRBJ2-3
CASRGDRVEPDTQYF
TGTGCCAGCAGGGGGGACAGGGTGGAACCAGATACGCAGTATTTT
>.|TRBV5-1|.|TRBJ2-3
CASSPQGSSTDTQYF
TGCGCCAGCAGCCCACAGGGATCGAGCACAGATACGCAGTATTTT
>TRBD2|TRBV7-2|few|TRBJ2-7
CASSRGLAGGYEQYF
TGTGCCAGCAGCCGCGGACTAGCGGGGGGCTACGAGCAGTACTTC
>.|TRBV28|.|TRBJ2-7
CASSSRVQYF
TGTGCCAGCAGTTCTAGGGTACAGTACTTC
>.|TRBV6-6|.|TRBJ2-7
CASSLSGNEQYF
TGTGCCAGCAGTTTATCGGGCAACGAGCAGTACTTC
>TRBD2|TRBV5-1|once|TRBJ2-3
CASRGLVAGTDTQYF
TGCGCCAGCAGAGGGTTGGTAGCGGGGACAGATACGCAGTATTTT
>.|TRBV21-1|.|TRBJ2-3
CASSKVGRIPNSTDTQYF
TGTGCCAGCAGCAAAGTCGGTCGGATACCTAATAGCACAGATACGCAGTATTTT
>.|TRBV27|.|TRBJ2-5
CASSFSSQETQYF
TGTGCCAGCAGTTTCAGCAGCCAAGAGACCCAGTACTTC
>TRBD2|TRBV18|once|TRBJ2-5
CASSPPSSGGETQYF
TGTGCCAGCTCACCACCGTCTAGCGGGGGTGAGACCCAGTACTTC
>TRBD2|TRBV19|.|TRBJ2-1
CASTGTSGRRDEQFF
TGTGCCAGTACCGGGACTAGCGGGAGAAGGGATGAGCAGTTCTTC
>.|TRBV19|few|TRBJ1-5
CASSIQPRSNQPQHF
TGTGCCAGTAGTATCCAGCCGCGAAGCAATCAGCCCCAGCATTTT
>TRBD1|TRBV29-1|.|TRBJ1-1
CSAGDRGRTEAFF
TGCAGCGCCGGGGACAGGGGGCGAACTGAAGCTTTCTTT
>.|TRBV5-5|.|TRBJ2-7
CASSSQSVTRSYEQYF
TGTGCCAGCAGCTCCCAAAGCGTAACTCGCTCCTACGAGCAGTACTTC
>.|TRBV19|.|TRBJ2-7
CASSMSTTSYEQYF
TGTGCCAGTAGTATGTCGACAACCTCCTACGAGCAGTACTTC
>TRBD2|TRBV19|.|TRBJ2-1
CASSRTSIDEQFF
TGTGCCAGTAGTAGGACTAGCATCGATGAGCAGTTCTTC
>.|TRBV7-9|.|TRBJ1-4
CASSLAAGTTNEKLFF
TGTGCCAGCAGCTTGGCCGCGGGGACAACTAATGAAAAACTGTTTTTT
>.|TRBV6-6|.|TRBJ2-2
CASKTDGTNTGELFF
TGTGCTAGCAAAACGGACGGCACGAACACCGGGGAGCTGTTTTTT
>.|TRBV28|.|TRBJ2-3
CASSLFTDTQYF
TGTGCCAGCAGCCTTTTTACAGATACGCAGTATTTT
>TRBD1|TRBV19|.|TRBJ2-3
CASLSTRGYTQYF
TGTGCCAGCCTATCAACCAGGGGGTATACGCAGTATTTT
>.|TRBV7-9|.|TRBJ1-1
CASSLGGSNTEAFF
TGTGCCAGCAGCTTAGGCGGCTCTAACACTGAAGCTTTCTTT
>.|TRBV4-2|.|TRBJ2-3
CASSSRERASTDTQYF
TGTGCCAGCAGCTCCCGGGAACGTGCTAGCACAGATACGCAGTATTTT
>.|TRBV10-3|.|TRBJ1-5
CAISDRDNQPQHF
TGTGCCATCAGTGACAGGGACAATCAGCCCCAGCATTTT
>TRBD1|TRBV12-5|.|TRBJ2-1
CASGPGGIPNEQFF
TGTGCTAGTGGTCCAGGGGGCATTCCCAATGAGCAGTTCTTC
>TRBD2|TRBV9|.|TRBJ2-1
CASSAPGLAGGPHNEQFF
TGTGCCAGCAGCGCCCCCGGGCTAGCGGGAGGGCCCCACAATGAGCAGTTCTTC
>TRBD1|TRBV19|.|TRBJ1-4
CATRWRGPLEKLFF
TGTGCCACCAGATGGAGGGGGCCTTTGGAAAAACTGTTTTTT
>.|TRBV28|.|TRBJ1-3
CASSVWGAGNTIYF
TGTGCCAGCAGTGTCTGGGGGGCTGGAAACACCATATATTTT
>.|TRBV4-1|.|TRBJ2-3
CASSQERTDTDTQYF
TGCGCCAGCAGCCAAGAAAGGACGGATACAGATACGCAGTATTTT
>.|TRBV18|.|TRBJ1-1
CASSPLDRVTEAFF
TGTGCCAGCTCACCACTAGATAGGGTGACTGAAGCTTTCTTT
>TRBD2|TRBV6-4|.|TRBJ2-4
CASSDSPAGGKNIQYF
TGTGCCAGCAGTGACTCGCCAGCGGGAGGCAAAAACATTCAGTACTTC
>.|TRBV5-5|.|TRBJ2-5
CASTRALRAAETQYF
TGTGCCAGCACCCGAGCCCTGAGGGCAGCAGAGACCCAGTACTTC
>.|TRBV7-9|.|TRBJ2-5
CASRAQETQYF
TGTGCCAGCAGAGCTCAAGAGACCCAGTACTTC
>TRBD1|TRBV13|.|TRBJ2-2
CASSLPQDRGRRTGELFF
TGTGCCAGCAGCTTACCTCAGGACAGGGGGCGCCGCACCGGGGAGCTGTTTTTT
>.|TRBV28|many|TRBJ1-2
CASSPRGYGYTF
TGTGCCAGCAGCCCCCGGGGCTATGGCTACACCTTC
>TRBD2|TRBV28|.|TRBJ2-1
CASSFLAGVGEQFF
TGTGCCAGCAGTTTTCTAGCGGGAGTAGGTGAGCAGTTCTTC
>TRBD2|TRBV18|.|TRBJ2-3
CASSPVGGEADTQYF
TGTGCCAGCTCACCAGTGGGAGGGGAGGCAGATACGCAGTATTTT